This TCR beta chain was recorded in a study of control samples from healthy donors and cancer patients. Germline-derived CDR1 and CDR2 are SGHKS and YYEKEE (reference sequence). The CDR3 consists of 14 residues. Trimming removed 5 bases from V and 11 bases from J, with 22 bases in between. Using immunoSEQ multiplex PCR, the repertoire was profiled, and TCRdb retains in-frame clones only, with some absent. The data contain about 160,000 clones, roughly 92% of them singletons. Sample: blood. The V call is TRBV5-5, the J call TRBJ1-1; a weak D match, TRBD1 (5 bases). The TCR originated in a woman aged 25 to 39 in good health. CDR3 amino acids: CASRGDPGRVGAFF. CDR3 DNA sequence: TGTGCCAGCAGGGGGGACCCCGGGCGGGTAGGTGCTTTCTTT.